Presented here are 30 T cell receptor beta chains from one specimen sequenced in a study of control samples from healthy donors and cancer patients. Clones were sequenced by immunoSEQ multiplex PCR, and TCRdb holds only the in-frame ones, with some missing. This sample has under 100,000 clones; 88% occur once, and the top ten carry around an eighth. Sequences were obtained from blood. All receptors come from a woman between 70 and 85 years old in good health.

This clone was seen only a few times. The chain joins TRBV4-1 to TRBJ1-2, with D unclear. Germline CDR1 MGHRA, CDR2 YSYEKL. The CDR3 loop spans 16 amino acids. Trimming removed 5 bases from V and 6 bases from J, with 22 bases in between. CDR3 coding DNA: TGCGCCAGCAGCGCACGTCGTGGCACCGGAAGAGATGGCTACACCTTC. Translating it yields CASSARRGTGRDGYTF.

This chain connects TRBV7-2 to TRBJ2-4; maybe TRBD1 (6 bases). The V gene's germline CDR1 is SGHTA and CDR2 FQGNSA. The CDR3 contains 12 residues. Trimming removed 7 bases at V and 9 bases at J, with 13 bases between. This CDR3 is CASTFPRGIQYF. In DNA form, the CDR3 reads TGTGCCAGCACCTTCCCCAGGGGCATTCAGTACTTC.

The count of this clone is one. The chain has TRBV7-6 and TRBJ1-1; D may be TRBD1 (5 bases). Per germline, CDR1 SGHVS and CDR2 FNYEAQ. This CDR3 is built from 17 residues. The germline V and J ends were trimmed by 0 bases and 1 base, with 15 bases remaining between them. CDR3 sequence (DNA): TGTGCCAGCAGCTTAGCCTCGGGGGGATCCACGAACACTGAAGCTTTCTTT. Protein sequence: CASSLASGGSTNTEAFF.

This chain connects TRBV20-1 to TRBJ1-4; D ambiguous. The ends were cut back, 0 bases at V and 5 bases at J, with 1 base in the middle. The CDR3 is 11 amino acids. Germline lookup yields CDR1 DFQATT and CDR2 SNEGSKA (reference sequence). The CDR3 loop is CSARDNEKLFF. CDR3 in DNA: TGCAGTGCTAGAGACAATGAAAAACTGTTTTTT.

The V gene is TRBV6-6, the J gene TRBJ1-1; D perhaps matches TRBD1 (5 bases). Trimming left V 0 bases short and J 0 bases short, with 8 bases between. There are 15 residues in the CDR3. Germline V gene sequence: CDR1 MNHNY, CDR2 SVGAGI (reference sequence). CDR3 nucleotides: TGTGCCAGCAGTTACTCGCGACAGTTGAACACTGAAGCTTTCTTT. Protein product: CASSYSRQLNTEAFF.

The gene calls are TRBV18 and TRBJ1-1; D is unresolved. The CDR3 runs 14 residues. The ends were cut back, 2 bases at V and 1 base at J, with 8 bases in the middle. Looked up from germline, CDR1 is KGHSH and CDR2 is LQKENI. CDR3 sequence (DNA): TGTGCCAGCTCACCAGGAGATCGGAACACTGAAGCTTTCTTT. Translated: CASSPGDRNTEAFF.

V usage is TRBV5-1 and J usage is TRBJ1-1; 9 bases agree with TRBD1. Trimming took 4 bases from V and 8 from J; bases not matched to a gene: 6. Germline V gene lookup returns CDR1 SGHRS and CDR2 YFSETQ. The CDR3 runs 13 residues. The DNA of the CDR3 is TGCGCCAGCAGCCCCTCCGGGACAGGGGAAGCTTTCTTT. Translated, it gives CASSPSGTGEAFF. The full variable domain, its missing parts supplied by reference TRBV5-1 and TRBJ1-1, is KAGVTQTPRYLIKTRGQQVTLSCSPISGHRSVSWYQQTPGQGLQFLFEYFSETQRNKGNFPGRFSGRQFSNSRSEMNVSTLELGDSALYLCASSPSGTGEAFFGQGTRLTVV.

The rearrangement joins TRBV7-9 to TRBJ1-2, with TRBD1 as a possible D gene (6 bases). V was trimmed by 5 bases and J by 6 bases, leaving 19 bases between them. Germline-derived CDR1 and CDR2 are SEHNR and FQNEAQ (reference sequence). CDR3 length equals 15 residues. The CDR3 sequence: CASSPKVGDIHGYTF. Written as DNA, the CDR3 is TGTGCCAGCAGCCCAAAGGTCGGGGACATCCATGGCTACACCTTC.

This clone was counted a single time. V and J are TRBV27 and TRBJ2-5; D is possibly TRBD1 or TRBD2 (5 bases each). Germline CDR1 reads MNHEY; CDR2 reads SMNVEV (reference sequence). This CDR3 spans 14 amino acids. The V and J ends lost 6 bases and 3 bases respectively, with 14 bases between them. DNA of the CDR3: TGTGCCAGCAGCTACTCCGGGGCCAAAGAGACCCAGTACTTC. This gives the protein CASSYSGAKETQYF.

This clone was seen only a few times. This chain connects TRBV24-1 to TRBJ2-2; 7 bases align to TRBD2. The CDR3 length is 14 residues. The V segment lost 4 bases and the J segment 7 bases; nucleotides outside the gene matches: 5. CDR1 KGHDR and CDR2 SFDVKD come from the germline V gene. The CDR3 region is CATSEAGNYGELFF. The CDR3, as DNA: TGTGCCACCAGTGAAGCGGGGAATTACGGGGAGCTGTTTTTT.

The V gene is TRBV3-1 (or the pseudogene TRBV3-2), the J gene TRBJ1-2, with D possibly being TRBD1 (6 bases). The CDR3 extends over 15 amino acids. V was cut by 4 bases and J by 0 bases, with 12 bases left in between. Germline CDR1 LGHDT, CDR2 YNNKEL (reference sequence). CDR3 sequence: CASSPSGGPNYGYTF. The CDR3 DNA reads TGTGCCAGCAGCCCTTCTGGGGGCCCTAACTATGGCTACACCTTC.

V and J are TRBV11-2 and TRBJ2-1, with a possible D match to TRBD2 (5 bases). V lost 6 bases and J lost 0, with 12 bases in between. The CDR3 length is 15 residues. Per germline, CDR1 SGHAT and CDR2 FQNNGV. The chain's CDR3 is CASSYERSSYNEQFF. For the CDR3, the DNA is TGTGCCAGCAGTTATGAGCGGAGCTCCTACAATGAGCAGTTCTTC.

This chain uses TRBV27 with TRBJ2-1, with a weak D call TRBD2 (6 bases). Looked up from germline, CDR1 is MNHEY and CDR2 is SMNVEV (reference sequence). V lost 6 bases, J lost 10 bases, and 22 bases lay in between. This CDR3 contains 15 residues. The CDR3 coding sequence is TGTGCCAGCAGGGCGGGACCCGTACTACAATGGGAGCAGTTCTTC. This gives the protein CASRAGPVLQWEQFF.

The chain joins TRBV19 to TRBJ1-2; 9 nucleotides align to TRBD1. Unmatched junction bases numbered 11, after V lost 6 bases and J lost 3 bases. Germline V lookup: CDR1 LNHDA, CDR2 SQIVND (reference sequence). The CDR3 has 16 residues. CDR3 sequence reads: CASSEQGARGDYGYTF. In DNA, the CDR3 is TGTGCCAGTAGCGAACAGGGGGCGCGAGGCGACTATGGCTACACCTTC.

The chain links TRBV3-1 (or the pseudogene TRBV3-2) to TRBJ1-2, with D uncertain. With 2 bases removed from V and 8 bases from J, the gap between germline ends came to 12 bases. Per the germline V gene, CDR1 is LGHDT and CDR2 is YNNKEL (reference sequence). The CDR3 loop spans 13 amino acids. CDR3 nucleotide sequence: TGTGCCAGCAGCCAAACAGCGGACTTGGGCTACACCTTC. It yields the protein CASSQTADLGYTF.

The chain joins TRBV10-2 to TRBJ1-2; 8 bases line up with TRBD1. Trimming took 6 bases from V and 8 from J; bases not matched to a gene: 11. The CDR3 spans 14 residues. Germline CDR1 WSHSY, CDR2 SAAADI. The CDR3 region has the DNA TGCGCCAGCAGAGCCTCGGACAGGGCTCACGGCTACACCTTC. It is translated as CASRASDRAHGYTF.

The gene calls are TRBV3-1 (or the pseudogene TRBV3-2) and TRBJ1-6, with TRBD1 as a possible D gene (5 bases). The CDR3 loop spans 12 amino acids. V gave up 6 bases and J gave up 13 bases, with 13 bases separating them. Germline V gives CDR1 LGHDT, CDR2 YNNKEL (reference sequence). CDR3 sequence: CASRDLGEPLHF. The CDR3 DNA follows: TGTGCCAGCAGGGACCTGGGGGAGCCCCTCCACTTT.

The J gene is TRBJ1-5, the V gene TRBV3-1 (or the pseudogene TRBV3-2), with unresolved D. Germline CDR1 and CDR2: LGHDT and YNNKEL (reference sequence). V lost 3 bases, J lost 4 bases, and 13 bases lay in between. The CDR3 runs 15 residues. The DNA for the CDR3 is TGTGCCAGCAGCCAGGCCATCGGTGGGAATCAGCCCCAGCATTTT. This sequence encodes CASSQAIGGNQPQHF.

The J gene is TRBJ2-6, the V gene TRBV7-2; D not resolved. Germline V gene data show CDR1 as SGHTA and CDR2 as FQGNSA. Trimming took off 2 bases at V and 4 bases at J, with 15 bases between the two ends. The CDR3 is made up of 17 amino acids. DNA of the CDR3: TGTGCCAGCAGCTTACGGCAGGCGTCTGCCGGGGCCAACGTCCTGACTTTC. Its translation: CASSLRQASAGANVLTF.

V usage is TRBV5-4 and J usage is TRBJ1-4, with 9 bases fitting TRBD1. J lost 0 bases, V lost 3 bases, and 6 bases had no gene match. CDR1 SGHNT and CDR2 YYREEE come from the germline V gene (reference sequence). This CDR3 is built from 17 residues. As DNA, the CDR3 is TGTGCCAGCAGCTCCACGGGACAGGGACCAACTAATGAAAAACTGTTTTTT. This gives the protein CASSSTGQGPTNEKLFF.

The CDR3 spells CAWSVSGPRTDTQYF. In DNA form, the CDR3 reads TGTGCCTGGAGTGTCTCAGGGCCCCGCACAGATACGCAGTATTTT. V and J are TRBV30 and TRBJ2-3; D is possibly TRBD1 (5 bases). V was clipped by 0 bases and J by 1 base, with 11 bases between them. The length of the CDR3 is 15 residues. The V gene's germline CDR1 is GTSNPN and CDR2 SVGIG (reference sequence).

The CDR3 nucleotides read TGCGCCAGCAGCCAAGATGCCCTGACAGGGGTGAACTCCTACGAGCAGTACTTC. This translates into CASSQDALTGVNSYEQYF. The V and J genes are TRBV4-3 and TRBJ2-7; 8 bases are a match to TRBD1. The V and J ends lost 0 bases and 0 bases, in that order; junction bases with no gene match: 10. The CDR3 runs to 18 residues. Looked up from germline, CDR1 is LGHNA and CDR2 is YSLEER.

J is TRBJ2-7 and V is TRBV5-4; the D is unclear. Between the trimmed V and J ends, which lost 0 bases and 0 bases, there was a span of 10 bases. Germline V CDR1 and CDR2: SGHNT, YYREEE (reference sequence). The CDR3 runs 15 residues. The CDR3 DNA is TGTGCCAGCAGCTTGGGAGCGTCTAGCTCCTACGAGCAGTACTTC. It is translated as CASSLGASSSYEQYF.

In nucleotides, the CDR3 is TGTGCCAGCAGCTTACAAACGGGACAATCGAACACTGAAGCTTTCTTT. Protein sequence: CASSLQTGQSNTEAFF. The chain combines TRBV7-8 with TRBJ1-1; perhaps TRBD1 as D (6 bases). CDR3 length equals 16 residues. V gave up 2 bases and J gave up 1 base, with 14 bases separating them. The germline gives CDR1 SGHVS, CDR2 FQNEAQ.

CDR3 in amino acids: CASSVGQGFNYGYTF. CDR3 bases: TGTGCCAGCAGCGTGGGACAGGGGTTTAACTATGGCTACACCTTC. The chain uses TRBV9 and TRBJ1-2; TRBD1 aligns across 10 bases. V lost 2 bases, J lost 1 base, and 2 bases stayed unmatched. Germline lookup yields CDR1 SGDLS and CDR2 YYNGEE. This CDR3 has 15 amino acids.

The V call is TRBV4-3, the J call TRBJ2-7; 8 bases are a match to TRBD1. The V segment lost 0 bases and the J segment 4 bases; nucleotides outside the gene matches: 2. Germline loops: CDR1 LGHNA, CDR2 YSLEER. This CDR3 contains 14 residues. CDR3 coding DNA: TGCGCCAGCAGCCAAGACAGGGGGCCGTACGAGCAGTACTTC. Translated, it gives CASSQDRGPYEQYF.

The gene calls are TRBV7-2 and TRBJ2-7; D remains unclear. V was pared by 3 bases and J by 6 bases, with 15 bases between. Germline CDR1 reads SGHTA; CDR2 reads FQGNSA. The CDR3 is 14 residues long. CDR3 amino acids: CASSFRALDGEQYF. CDR3 sequence (DNA): TGTGCCAGCAGCTTCCGGGCCCTAGACGGCGAGCAGTACTTC.

This chain joins TRBV5-1 and TRBJ2-3; D is unresolved. Per germline, CDR1 SGHRS and CDR2 YFSETQ. The length of the CDR3 is 15 residues. Trimming removed 0 bases at V and 0 bases at J, with 8 bases between. CDR3 sequence reads: CASSLAVESTDTQYF. CDR3 coding DNA: TGCGCCAGCAGCTTGGCGGTGGAGAGCACAGATACGCAGTATTTT.

This clone was observed a single time. The genes are TRBV20-1 and TRBJ1-2; TRBD1 agrees at 8 bases. The CDR3 runs 11 residues. V lost 5 bases, J lost 10 bases, and 6 bases stayed unmatched. CDR1 DFQATT and CDR2 SNEGSKA come from the germline V gene (reference sequence). DNA for the CDR3: TGCAGTGCTCAGGACAGGGAAGACTACACCTTC. It specifies CSAQDREDYTF.

A word on this clone: At one end, the junction sequence differs from germline, possibly due to a read error. The chain links TRBV7-7 to TRBJ1-3, with 7 bases that match TRBD1. Germline loops: CDR1 SSHAT, CDR2 FNYEAQ (reference sequence). CDR3 length equals 15 residues. The chain's CDR3 is CASSPGTDSGNTIYF. The DNA for the CDR3 is TGTGCTAGCAGCCCCGGGACAGACTCTGGAAACACCATATATTTT.